A single sample is the source of the 31 T cell receptor beta chains below, sequenced in a study of T cell responses to AZD1222 COVID-19 vaccine. This table comes from immunoSEQ multiplex PCR, and its TCRdb copy is limited to in-frame clones, with some not included. The sample comprises about 120,000 clones, roughly 90% of which are singletons, and around 5.9% rests with the top ten. The sample was peripheral blood, taken on day 0 of AZD1222 vaccination. These receptors all stem from an adult in good health.

This chain connects TRBV15 to TRBJ2-5; a weak D match, TRBD2 (7 bases). Germline lookup yields CDR1 LNHNV and CDR2 YYDKDF (reference sequence). Trimming shortened V by 0 bases and J by 7 bases, and 15 bases separated the two germline ends. The CDR3 has 15 amino acids. The CDR3 DNA follows: TGTGCCACCAGCAGAGATACCGGGGGGCCCAGGACCCAGTACTTC. Its protein product is CATSRDTGGPRTQYF.

This sequence joins TRBV18 and TRBJ2-2, with D tentatively TRBD1 (6 bases). The germline CDR1 and CDR2 sequences are KGHSH and LQKENI. The V gene lost 3 bases and the J gene lost 7 bases, with 18 bases spanning the gap. The CDR3 extends over 16 amino acids. The CDR3 DNA is TGTGCCAGCTCACCGATGGGGGCAGGGCGAGGCGGGGAGCTGTTTTTT. Protein sequence: CASSPMGAGRGGELFF.

The V gene is TRBV6-2 or TRBV6-3, the J gene TRBJ2-1; TRBD2 is a possible D gene (7 bases). Trimming took off 0 bases at V and 5 bases at J, with 17 bases between the two ends. The CDR3 length is 17 residues. Germline loops: CDR1 MNHEY, CDR2 SVGEGT. CDR3 sequence (DNA): TGTGCCAGCAGTTACTCCCCGTGGGGGGGCAGGGACAATGAGCAGTTCTTC. Translating gives CASSYSPWGGRDNEQFF.

The genes are TRBV7-2 and TRBJ2-7, with D uncertain. Germline V gives CDR1 SGHTA, CDR2 FQGNSA. The germline V and J ends were trimmed by 5 bases and 2 bases, with 16 bases remaining between them. CDR3 size: 15 residues. DNA of the CDR3: TGTGCCAGCAGCCTCTTTCTCTCCTCCGCCTACGAGCAGTACTTC. Translated, it gives CASSLFLSSAYEQYF.

The chain links TRBV14 to TRBJ1-2; D ambiguous. Trimming cost V 5 bases and J 2 bases, with 15 bases left between them. The CDR3 contains 15 residues. CDR1 and CDR2 from the germline V gene are SGHDN and FVKESK. CDR3 DNA sequence: TGTGCCAGCAGCGCCCCTGGGAGCGGAAACTATGGCTACACCTTC. Protein: CASSAPGSGNYGYTF.

This clone appeared a single time. CDR3 DNA sequence: TGTGCCTGGAGTGTACTGATGAACACTGAAGCTTTCTTT. The encoded protein is CAWSVLMNTEAFF. The rearrangement joins TRBV30 to TRBJ1-1; D unclear. Trimming left V 0 bases short and J 0 bases short, with 5 bases between. The CDR3 has 13 amino acids. The germline V gene has CDR1 GTSNPN and CDR2 SVGIG (reference sequence).

The genes are TRBV7-8 and TRBJ2-7, with D possibly TRBD2 on 5 matching bases. The CDR3 loop spans 14 amino acids. Germline CDR1 reads SGHVS; CDR2 reads FQNEAQ. Trimming left V 0 bases short and J 5 bases short, with 11 bases between. CDR3 in amino acids: CASSLALVGDEQYF. In nucleotides, the CDR3 is TGTGCCAGCAGCTTAGCGCTAGTCGGGGACGAGCAGTACTTC.

CDR3 bases: TGTGCCAGCAGCGGGGGGGACAGCCGAGATACGCAGTATTTT. Residues: CASSGGDSRDTQYF. V usage is TRBV9 and J usage is TRBJ2-3; D may be TRBD1 (7 bases). This CDR3 region has 14 residues. V lost 3 bases to trimming and J lost 5 bases, with 13 bases between them. CDR1 is SGDLS, CDR2 YYNGEE, per germline.

The genes are TRBV13 and TRBJ2-7; 8 bases align to TRBD1. This CDR3 contains 14 residues. Germline V gene data show CDR1 as PRHDT and CDR2 as FYEKMQ (reference sequence). Trimming cost V 5 bases and J 3 bases; bases outside gene matches: 6. The CDR3 bases are TGTGCCAGCAGCCGGACAGGGTGGGGCTACGAGCAGTACTTC. Its translation is CASSRTGWGYEQYF.

CDR3 in amino acids: CASAAGGNTEAFF. In nucleotides, the CDR3 is TGTGCCAGCGCGGCAGGGGGGAACACTGAAGCTTTCTTT. This chain joins TRBV6-5 and TRBJ1-1; 7 nucleotides align to TRBD1. This CDR3 has 13 residues. Germline CDR1 and CDR2: MNHEY and SVGAGI. Trimming cost V 8 bases and J 1 base; bases outside gene matches: 4.

The chain is built from TRBV12-3 or TRBV12-4 and TRBJ2-2; D remains unclear. The V end was cut by 5 bases, the J end by 5 bases, with 3 bases between. The CDR3 has 11 residues. DNA for the CDR3: TGTGCCAGCAGTAGAACCGGGGAGCTGTTTTTT. It yields the protein CASSRTGELFF.

The V and J genes are TRBV30 and TRBJ1-1, with D tentatively TRBD1 (5 bases). From germline, CDR1 is GTSNPN and CDR2 SVGIG (reference sequence). V was trimmed by 5 bases and J by 0 bases, leaving 13 bases between them. CDR3 length: 14 residues. The CDR3 coding sequence is TGTGCCTGGGATACCGGGACCGTGAACACTGAAGCTTTCTTT. Its protein is CAWDTGTVNTEAFF.

This chain links TRBV18 with TRBJ1-2; D is perhaps TRBD1 (5 bases). The CDR3 spans 12 residues. Germline CDR1 and CDR2: KGHSH and LQKENI. Deletions cut 4 bases from V and 6 bases from J, with 9 bases between. As DNA, the CDR3 is TGTGCCAGCTCACAAAGGGGTGATGGCTACACCTTC. This gives the protein CASSQRGDGYTF. The whole variable domain, remainder taken from reference TRBV18 and TRBJ1-2, is NAGVMQNPRHLVRRRGQEARLRCSPMKGHSHVYWYRQLPEEGLKFMVYLQKENIIDESGMPKERFSAEFPKEGPSILRIQQVVRGDSAAYFCASSQRGDGYTFGSGTRLTVV.

This clone was picked up one time. The rearrangement joins TRBV6-5 to TRBJ2-3; perhaps TRBD2 as D (7 bases). V was cut by 7 bases and J by 0 bases, with 11 bases left in between. Germline V gene lookup returns CDR1 MNHEY and CDR2 SVGAGI. The CDR3 consists of 14 residues. The CDR3 reads CASKAGASTDTQYF. Here the CDR3 DNA reads TGTGCCAGCAAGGCGGGGGCTAGCACAGATACGCAGTATTTT.

The chain employs TRBV6-5 and TRBJ1-1, with 8 bases lining up with TRBD1. The CDR3 extends over 13 amino acids. CDR1 and CDR2 from the germline V gene are MNHEY and SVGAGI. V lost 6 bases, J lost 5 bases, and 5 bases stayed unmatched. The CDR3 reads CASSLTGETEAFF. The CDR3 nucleotides are TGTGCCAGCAGCCTGACAGGGGAAACTGAAGCTTTCTTT.

This chain uses TRBV6-1 with TRBJ1-3; 7 bases map to TRBD1. The trim removed 2 bases at V and 2 bases at J, leaving 6 bases unmatched. The CDR3 loop spans 16 amino acids. In germline, CDR1 is MNHNS, CDR2 SASEGT. The CDR3, as DNA: TGTGCCAGCAGTGAACCGTGGGGGACAGCTGGAAACACCATATATTTT. Translated, it gives CASSEPWGTAGNTIYF.

The chain combines TRBV6-1 with TRBJ1-5, with a weak D call TRBD1 (5 bases). This CDR3 has 15 amino acids. The V and J ends lost 0 bases and 7 bases respectively, with 13 bases between them. Germline-derived CDR1 and CDR2 are MNHNS and SASEGT. CDR3 coding DNA: TGTGCCAGCAGTGAAGCGCCGGGGGGTTGGCAGCCCCAGCATTTT. It specifies CASSEAPGGWQPQHF.

V gene TRBV2 combines with J gene TRBJ2-7; D is ambiguous. The ends were cut back, 5 bases at V and 2 bases at J, with 10 bases in the middle. The CDR3 has 13 residues. Germline V gene lookup returns CDR1 SNHLY and CDR2 FYNNEI. The DNA of the CDR3 is TGTGCCAGCAGTTTGGTCCCCACCTACGAGCAGTACTTC. Its translation is CASSLVPTYEQYF.

DNA for the CDR3: TGTGCCAGCAGCTCCGGGGGTTGGGATGGCTACACCTTC. Encoded protein: CASSSGGWDGYTF. The chain carries TRBV7-9 and TRBJ1-2; D might be TRBD1 (5 bases). The germline CDR1 and CDR2 sequences are SEHNR and FQNEAQ (reference sequence). The CDR3 consists of 13 residues. The V end lost 4 bases, the J end lost 6 bases, and 12 bases lay between the germline ends.

This clone has only one observation. The chain is built from TRBV18 and TRBJ2-7; 11 bases agree with TRBD2. The CDR3 consists of 18 residues. The trim removed 3 bases at V and 1 base at J, leaving 11 bases unmatched. The germline V gene encodes CDR1 KGHSH and CDR2 LQKENI. CDR3 coding DNA: TGTGCCAGCTCACCCCAGGGGACTAGCGGATCTCAGTCCTACGAGCAGTACTTC. As protein: CASSPQGTSGSQSYEQYF.

The chain links TRBV23-1 to TRBJ2-7; 9 positions match TRBD1. TRBV23-1 is labeled an ORF, and its function is uncertain. Trimming took 6 bases from V and 5 from J; bases not matched to a gene: 32. This CDR3 has 22 amino acids. The CDR3 protein is CASSKSGTGWVKIKTPLNEQYF. The CDR3 DNA sequence: TGCGCCAGCAGCAAGTCCGGGACAGGGTGGGTAAAAATTAAAACCCCCCTAAACGAGCAGTACTTC.

This clone was counted once. The CDR3 reads CASSQEGTGGRSGAFF. CDR3 sequence (DNA): TGTGCCAGCAGCCAAGAGGGGACAGGGGGACGATCGGGTGCTTTCTTT. This chain joins TRBV3-1 (or the pseudogene TRBV3-2) and TRBJ1-1, with TRBD1 identical over 11 bases. Germline loops: CDR1 LGHDT, CDR2 YNNKEL (reference sequence). V lost 0 bases to trimming and J lost 11 bases; unmatched junction nucleotides: 11. This CDR3 has 16 amino acids.

This chain uses TRBV11-2 with TRBJ1-4; D unresolved. Germline lookup yields CDR1 SGHAT and CDR2 FQNNGV. Trimming took off 5 bases at V and 8 bases at J, with 12 bases between the two ends. This CDR3 has 13 amino acids. This CDR3 is CASSPDGEEKLFF. The CDR3 DNA is TGTGCCAGCAGCCCGGACGGTGAGGAAAAACTGTTTTTT.

This clone is classed as medium-sized. J is TRBJ2-3 and V is TRBV6-6, with D uncertain. This CDR3 is built from 12 residues. CDR1 and CDR2 from the germline V gene are MNHNY and SVGAGI (reference sequence). V was pared by 5 bases and J by 5 bases, with 8 bases between. The CDR3 loop reads CASSLTGDTQYF. In DNA, the CDR3 is TGTGCCAGCAGTCTCACTGGAGATACGCAGTATTTT.

With respect to this clone: This sample includes further DNA sequences coding for the same CDR3. This chain links TRBV20-1 with TRBJ1-5; D remains unclear. This CDR3 is 11 amino acids long. Germline CDR1 reads DFQATT; CDR2 reads SNEGSKA (reference sequence). V was clipped by 6 bases and J by 0 bases, with 3 bases between them. In DNA form, the CDR3 reads TGCAGTGCCGGTAGCAATCAGCCCCAGCATTTT. It yields the protein CSAGSNQPQHF.

This clone was found once. Written as DNA, the CDR3 is TGTGCCAGCAGCCTGGGACAGGGGGACACTGAAGCTTTCTTT. Amino acids: CASSLGQGDTEAFF. The V and J genes are TRBV6-5 and TRBJ1-1; 11 nucleotides agree with TRBD1. V shed 6 bases and J 3 bases; nucleotides not matched to a gene: 3. CDR3 length equals 14 residues. CDR1 and CDR2 from the germline V gene are MNHEY and SVGAGI.

The rearrangement uses TRBV6-5 and TRBJ1-2, with TRBD1 matching 9 bases. Germline CDR1 MNHEY, CDR2 SVGAGI. With 8 bases clipped from V and 2 bases from J, the junction kept 9 bases outside the gene matches. The CDR3 length is 15 residues. The CDR3 region has the DNA TGTGCCAGCCGAAGACAGGGGGTCCCAAACTATGGCTACACCTTC. Translating gives CASRRQGVPNYGYTF.

V is TRBV19 and J is TRBJ1-5; the D gene is possibly TRBD1 (6 bases). The CDR3 spans 15 residues. CDR1 and CDR2 (germline): LNHDA, SQIVND (reference sequence). V lost 9 bases to trimming and J lost 3 bases, with 18 bases between them. The CDR3 sequence: CASRTGITNNQPQHF. In DNA form, the CDR3 reads TGTGCCAGCCGAACAGGGATAACGAACAATCAGCCCCAGCATTTT.

This clone was seen more than once but under ten times. J is TRBJ1-3 and V is TRBV9, with 8 bases aligning to TRBD1. The CDR3 covers 19 residues. Germline CDR1 is SGDLS and CDR2 is YYNGEE. J gave up 0 bases and V 4 bases, and 15 bases lay outside the gene matches. CDR3 amino acids: CASSRGQGPSSGSGNTIYF. The CDR3 DNA is TGTGCCAGCAGCAGAGGACAGGGTCCGTCGTCCGGCTCTGGAAACACCATATATTTT.

J is TRBJ1-1 and V is TRBV7-2; tentatively, D is TRBD1 (6 bases). CDR3 size: 15 residues. Trimming removed 5 bases from V and 4 bases from J, with 17 bases in between. Germline V gene lookup returns CDR1 SGHTA and CDR2 FQGNSA. The CDR3 nucleotides read TGTGCCAGCAGCCCGACCGGGGGGGGGCCCACTGAAGCTTTCTTT. This translates into CASSPTGGGPTEAFF. The variable domain in full, completed from reference TRBV7-2 and TRBJ1-1, reads GAGVSQSPSNKVTEKGKDVELRCDPISGHTALYWYRQSLGQGLEFLIYFQGNSAPDKSGLPSDRFSAERTGGSVSTLTIQRTQQEDSAVYLCASSPTGGGPTEAFFGQGTRLTVV.

V usage is TRBV30 and J usage is TRBJ2-7; 7 nucleotides align to TRBD1. J gave up 4 bases and V 5 bases, and 8 bases lay outside the gene matches. The CDR3 sequence is 13 residues long. The V gene's germline CDR1 is GTSNPN and CDR2 SVGIG (reference sequence). The CDR3, as DNA: TGTGCCTGGCGACAGGGCCCGATTTACGAGCAGTACTTC. Amino acid sequence: CAWRQGPIYEQYF.